The entry below describes one TCR beta chain. Using its own MiXCR run on the 5' RACE reads, TCRdb lists one record per CDR3 protein. Counted here are hundreds of thousands of distinct CDR3 sequences, approximately 29% occurring once; the ten biggest clones make up less than 15%. V was shortened by 2 bases and J by 4 bases, with 8 bases between the two germline ends. Germline CDR1 ENHRY, CDR2 SYGVKD. The CDR3 consists of 13 residues. This entry belongs to a study of T-cell memory formation after mild COVID-19. The receptor was derived from an adult woman who had mild COVID-19 (a few samples of this study predate the infection). Cell type and time point are not known. V gene TRBV10-3 combines with J gene TRBJ2-5; a weak D match, TRBD1 (5 bases). Sequenced sample: PBMCs or a T cell subset sorted from them (not recorded which). CDR3 region: CAISEAQGETQYF. CDR3 nucleotides: TGTGCCATCAGTGAGGCCCAGGGAGAGACCCAGTACTTC.